The 27 T cell receptor beta chains below were found in one sample sequenced in a study of blood T cells in healthy people across ages. Alongside a J-beta primer mix, a sample-barcoded 5' primer served in a second PCR lasting roughly 7 to 12 cycles. MiXCR, applied by TCRdb to the 5' RACE reads, yields one record per CDR3 protein. Of fewer than 1 million distinct CDR3 sequences listed, around 42% are singletons. Sequenced sample: blood. Receptors were obtained from a man aged 55-75 years in good health.

Only a few counts were recorded for this clonotype. The CDR3 DNA is TGTGCCACCAGCAGAGCCGGGGCCAACGTCCTGACTTTC. This gives the protein CATSRAGANVLTF. The chain carries TRBV15 and TRBJ2-6; D unresolved. The germline V gene encodes CDR1 LNHNV and CDR2 YYDKDF (reference sequence). Trimming left V 1 base short and J 4 bases short, with 2 bases between. The CDR3 runs 13 residues. The full variable domain, its missing parts supplied by reference TRBV15 and TRBJ2-6, is DAMVIQNPRYQVTQFGKPVTLSCSQTLNHNVMYWYQQKSSQAPKLLFHYYDKDFNNEADTPDNFQSRRPNTSFCFLDIRSPGLGDTAMYLCATSRAGANVLTFGAGSRLTVL.

On this clonotype itself: A much more abundant neighbour one base away suggests this may be a read error. This chain uses TRBV7-9 with TRBJ1-1; no definite D call. Germline V lookup: CDR1 SEHNR, CDR2 FQNEAQ (reference sequence). The CDR3 spans 14 residues. CDR3 amino acids: CASSVARVNTEAFF. CDR3 DNA sequence: TGTGCCAGCAGCGTAGCGAGGGTGAACACTGAAGCTTTCTTT.

J is TRBJ2-5 and V is TRBV21-1; the D call in the table, TRBD1, was not verified against the DNA. TRBV21-1 is given as a pseudogene. The CDR3 is made up of 15 amino acids. The CDR3 loop is CASSKGTELIETQYF. CDR3 nucleotide sequence: TGTGCCAGCAGCAAAGGGACAGAACTCATAGAGACCCAGTACTTC.

This clonotype was recorded a few times. The junction departs from the called germline gene at one end, perhaps through a read error. The chain joins TRBV25-1 to TRBJ2-1, with 9 bases that match TRBD1. Germline V gives CDR1 MGHDK, CDR2 SYGVNS. The CDR3 is made up of 15 amino acids. CDR3 nucleotide sequence: TGTGCCAGCACTGAAACAGGGGGCCTGGGCAATGAGCAGTTCTTC. Residues: CASTETGGLGNEQFF.

This chain joins TRBV6-2 or TRBV6-3 and TRBJ2-4; 7 bases are a match to TRBD2. The germline CDR1 and CDR2 sequences are MNHEY and SVGEGT. The CDR3 runs 19 residues. V shed 2 bases, J shed 0 bases, and the junction held 13 bases outside the gene matches. The CDR3 is CASSYSPGGPTLAKNIQYF. As DNA, the CDR3 is TGTGCCAGCAGTTACAGCCCGGGGGGACCGACACTAGCCAAAAACATTCAGTACTTC.

V is TRBV18 and J is TRBJ1-2, with D perhaps TRBD1 (6 bases). The germline CDR1 and CDR2 sequences are KGHSH and LQKENI. The CDR3 has 12 residues. V lost 3 bases to trimming and J lost 8 bases, with 10 bases between them. The CDR3 sequence: CASSPPQGGYTF. The DNA of the CDR3 is TGTGCCAGCTCACCGCCCCAGGGGGGCTACACCTTC.

For this clonotype: The junction shows a germline mismatch at one end, possibly a read error. The chain combines TRBV13 with TRBJ2-7; the D gene is possibly TRBD2 (6 bases). This CDR3 comprises 15 residues. Germline V gene lookup returns CDR1 PRHDT and CDR2 FYEKMQ (reference sequence). CDR3 region: CTSSLGPLTSYEQYF. In DNA, the CDR3 is TGTACCAGCAGCTTAGGCCCCCTGACTAGCTACGAGCAGTACTTC.

The chain joins TRBV18 to TRBJ2-1; a weak D match, TRBD1 (5 bases). This CDR3 has 13 residues. The germline V gene has CDR1 KGHSH and CDR2 LQKENI. The V gene lost 5 bases and the J gene lost 9 bases, with 14 bases spanning the gap. CDR3 sequence (DNA): TGTGCCAGCTCATCCGGACACTCAAGTGAGCAGTTCTTC. It is translated as CASSSGHSSEQFF. Full variable domain (missing parts from reference TRBV18 and TRBJ2-1): NAGVMQNPRHLVRRRGQEARLRCSPMKGHSHVYWYRQLPEEGLKFMVYLQKENIIDESGMPKERFSAEFPKEGPSILRIQQVVRGDSAAYFCASSSGHSSEQFFGPGTRLTVL.

The chain has TRBV12-3 or TRBV12-4 and TRBJ1-1; D gene uncertain. V lost 3 bases to trimming and J lost 9 bases, with 11 bases between them. The CDR3 has 12 amino acids. CDR3 sequence reads: CASSFDPRQAFF. The CDR3 DNA reads as TGTGCCAGCAGTTTTGACCCCAGGCAAGCTTTCTTT.

This clonotype appeared a few times. The chain couples TRBV24-1 to TRBJ2-3; TRBD1 aligns across 9 bases. From germline, CDR1 is KGHDR and CDR2 SFDVKD. With V trimmed by 6 bases and J by 2 bases, 2 bases remained unmatched. The CDR3 has 14 amino acids. This CDR3 reads CATSYRGPTDTQYF. The CDR3 DNA follows: TGTGCCACCAGTTACAGGGGGCCCACAGATACGCAGTATTTT.

This clonotype was counted between two and nine times. This chain uses TRBV6-2 or TRBV6-3 with TRBJ2-4; tentative D call: TRBD2 (6 bases). The CDR3 length is 14 residues. In germline, CDR1 is MNHEY, CDR2 SVGEGT. V was shortened by 5 bases and J by 4 bases, with 12 bases between the two germline ends. CDR3 residues: CASSLFAGKNIQYF. Written as DNA, the CDR3 is TGTGCCAGCAGTCTGTTCGCGGGAAAAAACATTCAGTACTTC.

This clonotype was observed a handful of times. This sequence joins TRBV10-3 and TRBJ2-1, with unresolved D. Germline V gives CDR1 ENHRY, CDR2 SYGVKD. The V and J ends lost 7 bases and 4 bases respectively, with 8 bases between them. The CDR3 loop spans 12 amino acids. CDR3 in amino acids: CAIKGRYNEQFF. The CDR3 DNA reads as TGTGCCATCAAGGGCAGGTACAATGAGCAGTTCTTC.

The chain uses TRBV6-1 and TRBJ1-1; D gene ambiguous. V was trimmed by 3 bases and J by 0 bases, leaving 8 bases between them. The CDR3 extends over 14 amino acids. In germline, CDR1 is MNHNS, CDR2 SASEGT. Here the CDR3 DNA reads TGTGCCAGCAGTGAGAAGGCTTTGAACACTGAAGCTTTCTTT. Translating it yields CASSEKALNTEAFF.

The rearrangement joins TRBV20-1 to TRBJ2-1, with TRBD2 matching 8 bases. Trimming at V came to 3 bases and at J to 9 bases, leaving 13 bases not matched to a gene. This CDR3 has 15 amino acids. The germline gives CDR1 DFQATT, CDR2 SNEGSKA (reference sequence). The CDR3 protein is CSASKQRGPGIEQFF. As DNA, the CDR3 is TGCAGTGCTAGCAAACAGCGGGGGCCAGGAATTGAGCAGTTCTTC.

This clonotype has just a few counts. The chain uses TRBV10-1 and TRBJ2-2; the D call may be TRBD1 or TRBD2 (5 bases each). V dropped 3 bases and J dropped 9 bases, with 14 bases sitting between them. The CDR3 is 14 residues long. Germline V gene sequence: CDR1 WNHNN, CDR2 SYGVQD (reference sequence). The CDR3 spells CASSDRGRVRELFF. In DNA, the CDR3 is TGCGCCAGCAGTGACCGGGGCAGGGTCAGGGAGCTGTTTTTT.

CDR3 protein: CASSLVGGQIYGYTF. Written as DNA, the CDR3 is TGTGCCAGCAGCTTAGTCGGTGGACAGATCTATGGCTACACCTTC. The chain links TRBV7-2 to TRBJ1-2, with D tentatively TRBD1 (6 bases). The length of the CDR3 is 15 residues. The V end was cut by 1 base, the J end by 4 bases, with 13 bases between. Germline V lookup: CDR1 SGHTA, CDR2 FQGNSA.

This clonotype was recorded only once. The rearrangement links TRBV6-5 to TRBJ2-5, with a tentative D call TRBD2 (5 bases). The last part of the DNA fits TRBJ2-7 better; the J call may be wrong. Germline-derived CDR1 and CDR2 are MNHEY and SVGAGI. The CDR3 is 11 residues long. The CDR3 sequence: CASSNGLEQYF. As DNA, the CDR3 is TGTGCCAGCAGTAATGGACTCGAGCAGTACTTC.

The chain couples TRBV11-2 to TRBJ2-3; TRBD2 aligns across 9 bases. With 5 bases clipped from V and 3 bases from J, the junction kept 15 bases outside the gene matches. The CDR3 sequence is 18 residues long. Germline V gene data show CDR1 as SGHAT and CDR2 as FQNNGV. CDR3 nucleotide sequence: TGTGCCAGCAGCCCCCGGGGGAGCGGGGGGCGAGGGACAGATACGCAGTATTTT. It codes for CASSPRGSGGRGTDTQYF.

The chain recombines TRBV20-1 with TRBJ1-5; 7 bases agree with TRBD1. CDR3 length: 15 residues. Germline V gene data show CDR1 as DFQATT and CDR2 as SNEGSKA (reference sequence). Trimming cost V 5 bases and J 6 bases; bases outside gene matches: 13. CDR3 sequence: CSAAISQGEAQPQHF. The CDR3 nucleotides are TGCAGTGCTGCCATTTCGCAGGGGGAGGCTCAGCCCCAGCATTTT.

The genes are TRBV30 and TRBJ1-2; D remains ambiguous. This CDR3 is 12 amino acids long. Between the trimmed V and J ends, which lost 3 bases and 4 bases, there was a span of 9 bases. Germline loops: CDR1 GTSNPN, CDR2 SVGIG (reference sequence). CDR3 protein: CAWSGLGYGYTF. CDR3 coding DNA: TGTGCCTGGAGCGGTCTGGGCTATGGCTACACCTTC.

The chain is built from TRBV5-5 and TRBJ1-5; no firm D call. The ends were cut back, 0 bases at V and 10 bases at J, with 23 bases in the middle. CDR3 size: 17 residues. Germline values: CDR1 SGHKS, CDR2 YYEKEE (reference sequence). This chain's CDR3 is CASSLEGRQEMISPQHF. For the CDR3, the DNA is TGTGCCAGCAGCTTGGAGGGTCGGCAGGAAATGATCAGCCCCCAGCATTTT. Full variable domain (rest looked up from reference TRBV5-5 and TRBJ1-5): DAGVTQSPTHLIKTRGQQVTLRCSPISGHKSVSWYQQVLGQGPQFIFQYYEKEERGRGNFPDRFSARQFPNYSSELNVNALLLGDSALYLCASSLEGRQEMISPQHFGDGTRLSIL.

The V call is TRBV6-2 or TRBV6-3, the J call TRBJ2-1, with 8 bases that match TRBD2. The CDR3 loop spans 16 amino acids. The V gene's germline CDR1 is MNHEY and CDR2 SVGEGT. V shed 4 bases and J 1 base; nucleotides not matched to a gene: 6. CDR3 nucleotide sequence: TGTGCCAGCAGTTTGCAGATAGCGGGGTCCTACAATGAGCAGTTCTTC. The encoded protein is CASSLQIAGSYNEQFF.

The chain couples TRBV20-1 to TRBJ1-5; 8 bases align to TRBD1. This CDR3 comprises 13 residues. Germline loops: CDR1 DFQATT, CDR2 SNEGSKA (reference sequence). V lost 4 bases and J lost 6; bases outside the gene matches: 5. CDR3 sequence: CSATTGAGQPQHF. The CDR3 DNA reads as TGCAGTGCTACGACAGGGGCCGGTCAGCCCCAGCATTTT.

The table lists this clonotype with a few counts. The chain is built from TRBV29-1 and TRBJ1-1, with no clear D. Germline CDR1 is SQVTM and CDR2 is ANQGSEA. The CDR3 totals 15 residues. V lost 5 bases and J 3 bases, leaving 19 bases between the germline ends. The CDR3 DNA sequence: TGCAGCGTTCTGCGGTCCGGTATTGAAGACACTGAAGCTTTCTTT. This sequence encodes CSVLRSGIEDTEAFF.

In this sample, this clonotype turned up a few times. The V gene is TRBV18, the J gene TRBJ2-3; TRBD1 matches at 10 bases. Germline V gene lookup returns CDR1 KGHSH and CDR2 LQKENI. The CDR3 runs 15 residues. V shed 7 bases and J 3 bases; nucleotides not matched to a gene: 7. CDR3 nucleotide sequence: TGTGCCAGCTTACAAGACAGGGGGCGAACAGATACGCAGTATTTT. Its protein is CASLQDRGRTDTQYF.

The V gene is TRBV4-1, the J gene TRBJ2-7, with D perhaps matching TRBD1 (5 bases). This CDR3 has 14 amino acids. The germline CDR1 and CDR2 sequences are MGHRA and YSYEKL. Trimming took 1 base from V and 2 from J, leaving 9 bases between them. CDR3 sequence reads: CASSQGEGAYEQYF. CDR3 coding DNA: TGCGCCAGCAGCCAAGGGGAAGGGGCCTACGAGCAGTACTTC.

This clonotype was observed a handful of times. This sequence joins TRBV29-1 and TRBJ2-1, with 7 bases identical to TRBD1. V dropped 4 bases and J dropped 2; count of bases not matched to a gene: 2. The CDR3 is 13 residues long. Germline assignment: CDR1 SQVTM and CDR2 ANQGSEA. CDR3: CSVVQGTYNEQFF. The CDR3 DNA reads TGCAGCGTTGTACAGGGGACCTACAATGAGCAGTTCTTC.